This T cell receptor (beta chain) was observed in a study of blood T cell repertoires in COVID-19. CDR1 SQVTM and CDR2 ANQGSEA come from the germline V gene. Between the trimmed V and J ends, which lost 7 bases and 6 bases, there was a span of 10 bases. This CDR3 is 11 amino acids long. This clone was observed a handful of times. Assay used: immunoSEQ multiplex PCR; TCRdb lists only in-frame clones, some missing. The data contain fewer than 250,000 clones, more than 65% of them singletons. The rearrangement uses TRBV29-1 and TRBJ2-1; no clear D. The specimen sequenced was PBMCs or T cells enriched from blood (not recorded which). The clonotype was recovered from a woman aged 45 to 65 with acute COVID-19. The CDR3 protein is CSAIQVNEQFF. In nucleotides, the CDR3 is TGCAGCGCAATACAAGTCAATGAGCAGTTCTTC.